One sample yielded the 3 T cell receptor beta chains listed below, sequenced in a study of cytomegalovirus exposure and HLA in healthy donors. The assay was immunoSEQ multiplex PCR, and TCRdb's table has in-frame clones only and misses some. The sample carries 82,000 or so clones, 85% to 95% recorded once. Sequencing was performed on PBMCs. The receptors here all came from a man between 18 and 35 years old in good health and CMV-seronegative.

The DNA for the CDR3 is TGTGCCAGCCTCCCATTCACAGGGGGCGCATCATATTTT. Amino acid sequence: CASLPFTGGASYF. This chain connects TRBV6-5 to TRBJ1-3; TRBD1 matches at 9 bases. The CDR3 has 13 amino acids. After removal of 8 bases from V and 15 bases from J, the junction contained 14 bases not matched to a gene. Germline V gene sequence: CDR1 MNHEY, CDR2 SVGAGI.

The chain combines TRBV7-2 with TRBJ2-1; 8 bases fit TRBD2. This CDR3 is 14 amino acids long. After removal of 2 bases from V and 4 bases from J, the junction contained 1 base not matched to a gene. The germline gives CDR1 SGHTA, CDR2 FQGNSA. CDR3 protein: CASSLTSGYNEQFF. In DNA, the CDR3 is TGTGCCAGCAGCTTAACTAGCGGTTACAATGAGCAGTTCTTC.

The chain couples TRBV7-9 to TRBJ2-1; 11 bases match TRBD1. CDR3 length: 17 residues. J gave up 4 bases and V 0 bases, and 5 bases lay outside the gene matches. The V gene's germline CDR1 is SEHNR and CDR2 FQNEAQ (reference sequence). The DNA of the CDR3 is TGTGCCAGCAGCTTAGCCATGGGACAGGGGGTTTACAATGAGCAGTTCTTC. Translation: CASSLAMGQGVYNEQFF. Using reference TRBV7-9 and TRBJ2-1 for the parts outside the CDR3, the full variable domain is DTGVSQNPRHKITKRGQNVTFRCDPISEHNRLYWYRQTLGQGPEFLTYFQNEAQLEKSRLLSDRFSAERPKGSFSTLEIQRTEQGDSAMYLCASSLAMGQGVYNEQFFGPGTRLTVL.